This TCR beta chain was found in a study of post-analysis software for immune sequencing data. The CDR3 length is 15 residues. The V and J ends lost 1 base and 3 bases, in that order; junction bases with no gene match: 2. CDR1 is LGHNT and CDR2 is FRNRAP in the germline V gene. Study findings and constraints: A handful of TRBV segments occurring more often in patients than controls included TRBV5-6, TRBV5-1 and TRBV20-1.

Libraries were made from TCR beta cDNA, and they carried unique molecular identifiers. TCRdb reprocessed the PCR reads with MiXCR, giving one entry per CDR3 protein. Among roughly 170,000 distinct CDR3 sequences listed, around 30% were seen once. This clonotype came up many times. Its antigen is not identified. The clonotype was recovered from a girl aged 10 to 17 with multiple sclerosis. The chain carries TRBV12-5 and TRBJ1-5; TRBD1 matches at 8 bases. Source material: blood. The CDR3 DNA reads as TGTGCTAGTGGTTTGGGGACAGGGTTCAATCAGCCCCAGCATTTT. Protein product: CASGLGTGFNQPQHF.